A few counts support the clone carrying this TCR beta chain. J lost 7 bases, V lost 3 bases, and 4 bases had no gene match. The CDR3 has 15 amino acids. Germline values: CDR1 SGHRS, CDR2 YFSETQ. The sample comes from a study of blood T cell repertoires in COVID-19. The overall study: COVID-19 samples collected from the United States, Italy and Spain covered acute and convalescent phases. Sample material is recorded as cDNA or gDNA derived from T cells, B-cell-depleted T cells, or PBMCs.

Authors' methods: Amplifying reference gene primers gave estimates of nucleated cell counts. Here immunoSEQ multiplex PCR was the method, and the copy in TCRdb shows in-frame clones only, minus some. V and J calls and clone size are as listed in that table; D and trimming were resolved from the DNA. The sample contains 95,000 to 120,000 clones, around nine tenths of which appear only once. The gene calls are TRBV5-1 and TRBJ1-4, with 12 nucleotides matching TRBD1. Sequencing input: peripheral blood. The sequence derives from a woman in her 70s who had recovered from COVID-19. The CDR3 DNA follows: TGCGCCAGCAGCTGGGGGACAGGGGGCGGTGAAAAACTGTTTTTT. It codes for CASSWGTGGGEKLFF.